The TCR beta chain described here comes from a study of CD4 T cells in relation to SARS-CoV-2 and coronaviruses. Study-wide background: ViraFEST: approximately 10-day antigen culture of PBMCs, then TCR beta CDR3 sequencing.

CD4+ T cells from unexposed donors were obtained before the COVID-19 pandemic (2011-2018). Isolation of CD4+ T cells took place after less than 11 days in culture. As cell numbers allowed, unexposed-donor CD4+ T cells faced SARS-CoV-2 S/N and four cold-coronavirus spikes. After removal of 6 bases from V and 1 base from J, the junction contained 3 bases not matched to a gene. In germline, CDR1 is SGHRS, CDR2 YFSETQ. The CDR3 is 14 amino acids. TCRdb keeps only in-frame clones here, not all; method: immunoSEQ multiplex PCR. The data contain tens of thousands of clones, approximately 80% of them singletons. As regards this clone: Its specificity is not known.

This rearrangement joins TRBV5-1 to TRBJ1-1, with 10 bases lining up with TRBD1. Sample: CD4+ T cells from PBMCs, cultured in vitro. The receptor's source is a human donor in good health. For the CDR3, the DNA is TGCGCCAGCACCCGGACAGGGGGGAACACTGAAGCTTTCTTT. This sequence encodes CASTRTGGNTEAFF.